These 32 T cell receptor beta chains share one sample of origin, sequenced in a study of T cell repertoires in aging, cancer and after chemotherapy. A mixed TRB-A/B primer pool amplified rearranged TRB by multiplex touch-down PCR. TCRdb passed the multiplex PCR reads through MiXCR, listing each CDR3 protein once. The table shows over 3,000 distinct CDR3 sequences, with about 31% occurring only once. Amplification of TCR beta used genomic DNA extracted from peripheral blood. Sequencing used blood. Source of these receptors: a human donor with a solid tumor.

The table lists this clonotype with a few counts. The chain joins TRBV7-9 to TRBJ2-5; D might be TRBD2 (6 bases). V was shortened by 5 bases and J by 5 bases, with 12 bases between the two germline ends. The CDR3 runs 13 residues. Germline V CDR1 and CDR2: SEHNR, FQNEAQ (reference sequence). The CDR3: CASSTGVFETQYF. For the CDR3, the DNA is TGTGCCAGCAGCACGGGAGTTTTCGAGACCCAGTACTTC.

This chain uses TRBV18 with TRBJ1-4; no reliable D call. Germline V lookup: CDR1 KGHSH, CDR2 LQKENI. This CDR3 region has 13 residues. V shed 6 bases and J shed 8 bases, with 13 bases lying between them. In DNA form, the CDR3 reads TGTGCCAGCTCTCGGGAGTCTCGGGAAAAACTGTTTTTT. It codes for CASSRESREKLFF.

This clonotype is labeled medium-sized (0.01 to 0.1%). The chain links TRBV5-4 to TRBJ2-3, with unresolved D. The germline CDR1 and CDR2 sequences are SGHNT and YYREEE (reference sequence). This CDR3 has 11 residues. Trimming cost V 3 bases and J 4 bases, with 3 bases left between them. The CDR3 spells CASSSADTQYF. DNA for the CDR3: TGTGCCAGCAGCTCCGCAGATACGCAGTATTTT.

This clonotype qualifies as large. V is TRBV29-1 and J is TRBJ2-1; TRBD2 is a possible D gene (7 bases). Germline assignment: CDR1 SQVTM and CDR2 ANQGSEA. The CDR3 totals 15 residues. Trimming left V 1 base short and J 6 bases short, with 16 bases between. DNA of the CDR3: TGCAGCGTTGAAGGACAGGCTAGCGGACTCAATGAGCAGTTCTTC. It is translated as CSVEGQASGLNEQFF.

This clonotype was observed a handful of times. This chain's CDR3 is CATSLGASGKHPRTDTQYF. CDR3 DNA: TGTGCCACCAGTCTGGGGGCCAGCGGGAAACATCCAAGGACAGATACGCAGTATTTT. The gene calls are TRBV15 and TRBJ2-3, with a weak D call TRBD2 (7 bases). The CDR3 sequence is 19 residues long. With 6 bases removed from V and 3 bases from J, the gap between germline ends came to 28 bases. Looked up from germline, CDR1 is LNHNV and CDR2 is YYDKDF (reference sequence). The complete variable domain, with remaining parts taken from reference TRBV15 and TRBJ2-3, reads DAMVIQNPRYQVTQFGKPVTLSCSQTLNHNVMYWYQQKSSQAPKLLFHYYDKDFNNEADTPDNFQSRRPNTSFCFLDIRSPGLGDTAMYLCATSLGASGKHPRTDTQYFGPGTRLTVL.

Comment on this clonotype: A much larger clone differs by one base, so this may be a read error. CDR3 sequence reads: CATSRDRTSSYNEQFF. The CDR3 nucleotides are TGTGCCACCAGCAGAGATAGGACTAGTTCCTACAATGAGCAGTTCTTC. The chain couples TRBV15 to TRBJ2-1; TRBD2 matches at 7 bases. V gave up 0 bases and J gave up 1 base; unmatched junction bases: 3. Germline V gives CDR1 LNHNV, CDR2 YYDKDF (reference sequence). The CDR3 extends over 16 amino acids.

This clonotype was detected a few times. The chain has TRBV10-3 and TRBJ2-3, with 8 bases that match TRBD2. This CDR3 region has 15 residues. Germline V lookup: CDR1 ENHRY, CDR2 SYGVKD. With 3 bases clipped from V and 1 base from J, the junction kept 3 bases outside the gene matches. Here the CDR3 DNA reads TGTGCCATCAGTGACCCCGGGAGGGGCACAGATACGCAGTATTTT. The encoded protein is CAISDPGRGTDTQYF.

The V gene is TRBV20-1, the J gene TRBJ1-2; 7 bases match TRBD1. With 4 bases clipped from V and 8 bases from J, the junction kept 7 bases outside the gene matches. The CDR3 runs 12 residues. Germline lookup yields CDR1 DFQATT and CDR2 SNEGSKA (reference sequence). The CDR3 sequence: CSATQQGKGYTF. The CDR3 region has the DNA TGCAGTGCTACTCAACAGGGGAAGGGCTACACCTTC.

This clonotype has a handful of counts. The rearrangement uses TRBV5-5 and TRBJ1-1; perhaps TRBD1 as D (5 bases). With 6 bases removed from V and 6 bases from J, the gap between germline ends came to 12 bases. CDR3 size: 12 residues. Per germline, CDR1 SGHKS and CDR2 YYEKEE (reference sequence). The CDR3 reads CASMWGLSEAFF. DNA of the CDR3: TGTGCCAGCATGTGGGGACTATCTGAAGCTTTCTTT.

V is TRBV5-1 and J is TRBJ1-2, with a weak D call TRBD1 (5 bases). V was cut by 4 bases and J by 2 bases, with 9 bases left in between. This CDR3 contains 13 residues. CDR1 and CDR2 from the germline V gene are SGHRS and YFSETQ. Here the CDR3 reads CASSQSGNYGYTF. The CDR3 nucleotides are TGCGCCAGCAGCCAATCAGGGAACTATGGCTACACCTTC.

The chain joins TRBV20-1 to TRBJ2-3; D not resolved. CDR3 size: 10 residues. Trimming cost V 3 bases and J 5 bases, with 3 bases left between them. Germline V gene sequence: CDR1 DFQATT, CDR2 SNEGSKA (reference sequence). CDR3: CSASLDTQYF. The CDR3 DNA follows: TGCAGTGCTAGTTTAGATACGCAGTATTTT.

The chain uses TRBV6-1 and TRBJ2-7; 8 nucleotides line up with TRBD1. After removal of 7 bases from V and 2 bases from J, the junction contained 4 bases not matched to a gene. Germline values: CDR1 MNHNS, CDR2 SASEGT. This CDR3 spans 13 amino acids. CDR3 sequence (DNA): TGTGCCAGCAAGGACAGGGCAACCTACGAGCAGTACTTC. Translating gives CASKDRATYEQYF.

The chain uses TRBV5-6 and TRBJ2-7, with TRBD2 identical over 13 bases. The CDR3 sequence is 16 residues long. V shed 3 bases, J shed 4 bases, and the junction held 7 bases outside the gene matches. CDR1 is SGHDT, CDR2 YYEEEE, per germline. The CDR3 reads CASSSRTSGRSYEQYV. The CDR3 coding sequence is TGTGCCAGCAGCTCCAGGACTAGCGGGAGATCTTACGAGCAGTACGTC.

The chain is built from TRBV5-1 and TRBJ2-2; no firm D call. In germline, CDR1 is SGHRS, CDR2 YFSETQ. V shed 1 base and J shed 6 bases, with 4 bases lying between them. CDR3 size: 12 residues. CDR3 residues: CASSLRPGELFF. DNA of the CDR3: TGCGCCAGCAGCTTGAGACCCGGGGAGCTGTTTTTT.

The chain carries TRBV18 and TRBJ1-2, with TRBD1 matching 8 bases. The CDR3 has 15 amino acids. V dropped 2 bases and J dropped 2; count of bases not matched to a gene: 4. CDR1 is KGHSH, CDR2 LQKENI, per germline. The CDR3 coding sequence is TGTGCCAGCTCACCAAGGGGACAGGAGAACTATGGCTACACCTTC. It encodes CASSPRGQENYGYTF.

This chain links TRBV10-3 with TRBJ2-1, with 7 bases matching TRBD2. The CDR3 has 14 residues. Germline trimming cut 11 bases from V and 3 bases from J; bases unmatched to any gene: 10. Germline lookup yields CDR1 ENHRY and CDR2 SYGVKD. The CDR3 here is CAAGAGTIYNEQFF. The CDR3 DNA follows: TGTGCCGCCGGTGCCGGGACTATCTACAATGAGCAGTTCTTC.

The rearrangement uses TRBV6-1 and TRBJ1-1; 7 bases agree with TRBD1. V lost 6 bases, J lost 0 bases, and 7 bases stayed unmatched. Germline V lookup: CDR1 MNHNS, CDR2 SASEGT. This CDR3 has 15 amino acids. The CDR3 loop reads CASRDGTAMNTEAFF. CDR3 bases: TGTGCCAGCAGAGACGGGACAGCCATGAACACTGAAGCTTTCTTT.

J is TRBJ1-1 and V is TRBV5-4, with 9 bases fitting TRBD1. The CDR3 covers 16 residues. Germline V lookup: CDR1 SGHNT, CDR2 YYREEE (reference sequence). V gave up 4 bases and J gave up 0 bases; unmatched junction bases: 7. The CDR3 coding sequence is TGTGCCAGCAGCAAAGGACAGGGGCCTATGAACACTGAAGCTTTCTTT. It specifies CASSKGQGPMNTEAFF.

The chain has TRBV7-9 and TRBJ2-7, with D perhaps TRBD1 (5 bases). The length of the CDR3 is 16 residues. V lost 5 bases to trimming and J lost 1 base, with 18 bases between them. The germline V gene encodes CDR1 SEHNR and CDR2 FQNEAQ (reference sequence). The CDR3 is CASSPLQGPSSYEQYV. The CDR3 DNA sequence: TGTGCCAGCAGCCCACTGCAGGGCCCCTCGTCCTACGAGCAGTACGTC.

There are a few counts of this clonotype. This chain joins TRBV10-3 and TRBJ2-7; D possibly matches TRBD1 or TRBD2 (5 bases each). Trimming shortened V by 0 bases and J by 0 bases, and 9 bases separated the two germline ends. CDR1 ENHRY and CDR2 SYGVKD come from the germline V gene. There are 15 residues in the CDR3. CDR3 protein: CAISESHGASYEQYF. The DNA for the CDR3 is TGTGCCATCAGTGAGTCACACGGGGCCTCCTACGAGCAGTACTTC.

V usage is TRBV6-1 and J usage is TRBJ1-2; D uncertain. Germline V lookup: CDR1 MNHNS, CDR2 SASEGT. V was pared by 2 bases and J by 8 bases, with 12 bases between. The CDR3 is 13 amino acids. In DNA, the CDR3 is TGTGCCAGCAGTGAACGGGTTATGGGGGGCTACACCTTC. It codes for CASSERVMGGYTF.

This clonotype was observed a few times. The chain couples TRBV20-1 to TRBJ1-2; D not certain. The germline CDR1 and CDR2 sequences are DFQATT and SNEGSKA (reference sequence). There are 13 residues in the CDR3. Deletions cut 6 bases from V and 4 bases from J, with 15 bases between. CDR3 sequence reads: CSASGRVPYGYTF. CDR3 nucleotides: TGCAGTGCCTCGGGCCGGGTCCCCTATGGCTACACCTTC.

The chain uses TRBV20-1 and TRBJ2-7; a possible D gene is TRBD2 (5 bases). Germline V lookup: CDR1 DFQATT, CDR2 SNEGSKA (reference sequence). The CDR3 runs to 13 residues. Trimming took 6 bases from V and 0 from J, leaving 12 bases between them. CDR3 DNA: TGCAGTGCCCTTAGCGTTAACTCCTACGAGCAGTACGTC. It specifies CSALSVNSYEQYV.

The count of this clonotype is one. The chain employs TRBV24-1 and TRBJ1-1; the D gene is possibly TRBD1 (6 bases). This CDR3 region has 15 residues. Trimming stripped 5 bases from V and 1 base from J, with 13 bases between. In germline, CDR1 is KGHDR, CDR2 SFDVKD. The CDR3 coding sequence is TGTGCCACCAGTGGGACAGAGGGTAGGAACACTGAAGCTTTCTTT. This codes for CATSGTEGRNTEAFF.

The chain couples TRBV18 to TRBJ1-1, with unresolved D. The germline CDR1 and CDR2 sequences are KGHSH and LQKENI. There are 14 residues in the CDR3. V dropped 3 bases and J dropped 2 bases, with 10 bases sitting between them. The CDR3 here is CASSPNIVNTEAFF. The CDR3 DNA follows: TGTGCCAGCTCACCTAACATCGTAAACACTGAAGCTTTCTTT.

V and J are TRBV10-3 and TRBJ2-3; D not certain. The CDR3 extends over 15 amino acids. Trimming pared 7 bases from V and 0 bases from J, leaving 14 bases between. CDR1 is ENHRY, CDR2 SYGVKD, per germline. This chain's CDR3 is CAITQNEASTDTQYF. CDR3 bases: TGTGCCATCACCCAAAATGAGGCAAGCACAGATACGCAGTATTTT.

This clonotype has a single count. This rearrangement joins TRBV20-1 to TRBJ2-3; 8 bases match TRBD2. Germline V lookup: CDR1 DFQATT, CDR2 SNEGSKA (reference sequence). The CDR3 is 14 amino acids. V dropped 3 bases and J dropped 3; count of bases not matched to a gene: 5. The CDR3 protein is CSASVLAGTDTQYF. CDR3 nucleotides: TGCAGTGCTAGTGTATTAGCGGGGACAGATACGCAGTATTTT.

This chain joins TRBV15 and TRBJ1-5; the D is unclear. The CDR3 has 14 residues. The V gene's germline CDR1 is LNHNV and CDR2 YYDKDF (reference sequence). V lost 1 base and J lost 1, with 5 bases in between. CDR3 in DNA: TGTGCCACCAGCAGAGTTGGGAGCAATCAGCCCCAGCATTTT. It yields the protein CATSRVGSNQPQHF.

The J gene is TRBJ2-7, the V gene TRBV5-1, with D possibly called TRBD1 or TRBD2 (7 bases each). Per germline, CDR1 SGHRS and CDR2 YFSETQ. CDR3 size: 15 residues. The CDR3 DNA sequence: TGTGCCAGCAGCCCTGACAGGGACTATTCCTACGAGCAGTACGTC. This gives the protein CASSPDRDYSYEQYV.

This clonotype is medium-sized. This sequence joins TRBV15 and TRBJ2-1; unclear D gene. Germline CDR1 reads LNHNV; CDR2 reads YYDKDF (reference sequence). This CDR3 is built from 14 residues. The ends were cut back, 7 bases at V and 3 bases at J, with 13 bases in the middle. CDR3: CATKTSSFYNEQFF. For the CDR3, the DNA is TGTGCCACCAAAACCTCAAGCTTCTACAATGAGCAGTTCTTC.

This clonotype has a handful of counts. The chain links TRBV18 to TRBJ1-5; D might be TRBD1 (6 bases). The CDR3 totals 13 residues. Trimming removed 2 bases from V and 8 bases from J, with 10 bases in between. CDR1 and CDR2 from the germline V gene are KGHSH and LQKENI. The CDR3 bases are TGTGCCAGCTCACCAGTGCAGGGGAAGCCCCAGCATTTT. Residues: CASSPVQGKPQHF.

This clonotype is labeled as medium-sized. The chain carries TRBV6-5 and TRBJ1-2; no clear D gene. Trimming pared 0 bases from V and 6 bases from J, leaving 8 bases between. Germline values: CDR1 MNHEY, CDR2 SVGAGI. The CDR3 contains 13 residues. Here the CDR3 reads CASSYSEQNGYTF. CDR3 DNA: TGTGCCAGCAGTTACTCGGAACAGAATGGCTACACCTTC.